Listed below are T cell receptor beta chains from one sample, sequenced in a study of graft-versus-host responses after intestinal transplantation. This table comes from immunoSEQ multiplex PCR, and its TCRdb copy is limited to in-frame clones, with some not included. The data contain roughly 99,000 clones, around 93% of them singletons. Their antigens are not known. The sample in question was unstimulated CD8+ T cells sorted from spleen or lymph node cells, obtained before transplant. The receptors come from a human donor who was the organ donor for an intestinal transplant. CDR3s include the opening cysteine and the closing phenylalanine or tryptophan. D genes are given only for firm matches. Some rows have no size entry. The others give once, few or many, or a class for an expanded clone.

j_gene	d_gene	abundance	v_gene	CDR3nt	CDR3aa
TRBJ2-5	.	once	TRBV7-3	TGTGCCAGCAGCTCGCACCCCGGTACCCAAGAGACCCAGTACTTC	CASSSHPGTQETQYF
TRBJ2-7	.	.	TRBV5-6	TGTGCCAGCAGCTTGGGGGCCTACTACGAGCAGTACTTC	CASSLGAYYEQYF
TRBJ2-5	TRBD1	.	TRBV11-1	TGTGCCAGCAGCTTAGGGAAACCGACAGGGTGGCTCCAAGAGACCCAGTACTTC	CASSLGKPTGWLQETQYF
TRBJ2-1	TRBD2	.	TRBV5-5	TGTGCCAGCAGCTTGAGCGGGAGTGCGTGGGAGCAGTTCTTC	CASSLSGSAWEQFF
TRBJ2-1	.	.	TRBV25-1	TGTGCCAGCAGTGAATATTTCGTCGGGGACAAGGGTTATGAGCAGTTCTTC	CASSEYFVGDKGYEQFF
TRBJ2-5	.	once	TRBV30	TGTGCCTGGAGTACTACCCGGGCCCAGTACTTC	CAWSTTRAQYF
TRBJ1-2	.	.	TRBV6-6	TGTGCCAGCTCCAGGGTTTCTGGCTACACCTTC	CASSRVSGYTF
TRBJ2-7	TRBD2	.	TRBV7-9	TGTGCCAGCAGCTTAGGACTAGCGGGGGACGAGCAGTACTTC	CASSLGLAGDEQYF
TRBJ2-3	TRBD2	.	TRBV5-1	TGCGCCAGCAGCTACGGGCCTTTTTCGGCGGGAGGGCCGCCGGATACGCAGTATTTT	CASSYGPFSAGGPPDTQYF
TRBJ2-7	TRBD1	few	TRBV28	TGTGCCAGCACCCCCGGGACAGCCTACGAGCAGTACTTC	CASTPGTAYEQYF
TRBJ2-3	.	.	TRBV30	TGTGCCTGGAGTGTGAGTACCTTCACAGATACGCAGTATTTT	CAWSVSTFTDTQYF
TRBJ1-1	.	.	TRBV4-1	TGCGCCAGCAGCCAAATCTCATTAGGGAGCACTGAAGCTTTCTTT	CASSQISLGSTEAFF
TRBJ2-7	.	.	TRBV11-2	TGTGCCAGCAGCCACCTGGAGGGACTTTCCTACGAGCAGTACTTC	CASSHLEGLSYEQYF
TRBJ1-5	.	.	TRBV5-6	TGTGCCAGCAGCTTGTCGGGGGGGACGAGCAATCAGCCCCAGCATTTT	CASSLSGGTSNQPQHF
TRBJ2-1	.	.	TRBV5-6	TGTGCCAGCAGCTTATATCTCTACAATGAGCAGTTCTTC	CASSLYLYNEQFF
TRBJ2-2	TRBD2	.	TRBV19	TGTGCCAGTCTTAGCGGGAGAAGCACCGGGGAGCTGTTTTTT	CASLSGRSTGELFF
TRBJ1-1	.	few	TRBV30	TGTGCCTGGACTGTCAGAAACACTGAAGCTTTCTTT	CAWTVRNTEAFF
TRBJ2-7	.	.	TRBV7-9	TGTGCCAGCAGCTTAGGTCGATGGTCTAGCGCGATAATCTACGAGCAGTACTTC	CASSLGRWSSAIIYEQYF
TRBJ2-5	TRBD2	.	TRBV5-6	TGTGCCAGCAGCTCGGCGGGGGGGCAAGAGACCCAGTACTTC	CASSSAGGQETQYF
TRBJ2-1	.	.	TRBV27	TGTGCCAGCAGTTTCATCCCCGCCGGTAACAATGAGCAGTTCTTC	CASSFIPAGNNEQFF
TRBJ2-1	.	.	TRBV5-6	TGTGCCAGCAGCTTGGTCCACTGGCAGACAAGGCAGTACAATGAGCAGTTCTTC	CASSLVHWQTRQYNEQFF
TRBJ2-7	.	.	TRBV5-1	TGCGCCAGCAGCTTGACAGGGAACTCCTACGAGCAGTACTTC	CASSLTGNSYEQYF
TRBJ1-1	.	.	TRBV27	TGTGCCAGCAGTGAAGGAGACAGTCTGAACACTGAAGCTTTCTTT	CASSEGDSLNTEAFF
TRBJ2-2	TRBD1	.	TRBV30	TGTGCCTGGAGGGCGATACCCGGGACAGGGGACACCGGGGAGCTGTTTTTT	CAWRAIPGTGDTGELFF
TRBJ2-7	.	.	TRBV10-2	TGCGCCAGCAGCTTCTCCTACGAGCAGTACTTC	CASSFSYEQYF
TRBJ2-7	.	once	TRBV30	TGTGCCTGGCAGACGGGCTACGAGCAGTACTTC	CAWQTGYEQYF
TRBJ1-1	.	.	TRBV7-3	TGTGCCAGCAGCGCTCAGGTAGTTTACACTGAAGCTTTCTTT	CASSAQVVYTEAFF
TRBJ2-4	TRBD2	.	TRBV7-9	TGTGCCAGCAGCTCCGGGACTAGCGTATACATTCAGTACTTC	CASSSGTSVYIQYF
TRBJ2-5	.	.	TRBV21-1	TGTGCCAGCCGTCGGACAGTGCTGTCGTCCCAGTACTTC	CASRRTVLSSQYF
TRBJ1-5	TRBD1	.	TRBV6-4	TGTGCCAGCAGGGCGCGGCCGGGACAGGGATTGCGGGGTAGCAATCAGCCCCAGCATTTT	CASRARPGQGLRGSNQPQHF
TRBJ2-7	TRBD1	.	TRBV6-5	TGTGCCAGCAGTGTAAGGGGGCGTGAGGTCTACGAGCAGTACTTC	CASSVRGREVYEQYF
TRBJ1-1	TRBD1	.	TRBV4-2	TGTGCCAGCAGCCAAGAAACAGGGGTCATGAACACTGAAGCTTTCTTT	CASSQETGVMNTEAFF
TRBJ2-7	TRBD2	.	TRBV6-1	TGTGCCAGCAGCGGACTAGCGGGAGGCTACGAGCAGTACTTC	CASSGLAGGYEQYF
TRBJ2-1	TRBD2	.	TRBV19	TGTGCCAGTAGTATAGATTTGGGAGGGAGTGCTTACAATGAGCAGTTCTTC	CASSIDLGGSAYNEQFF
TRBJ1-1	.	.	TRBV28	TGTGCCAGCAGTTTAGGAAGAGGTACTGTCCGAAAACAGGGAGCTTTCTTT	CASSLGRGTVRKQGAFF
TRBJ2-7	.	.	TRBV5-1	TGCGCCAGCAGCGTCGGCCTGAGGGACGAGCAGTACTTC	CASSVGLRDEQYF
TRBJ1-4	.	once	TRBV19	TGTGCCAGTAGTATAAAACTCATCAATGAAAAACTGTTTTTT	CASSIKLINEKLFF
TRBJ2-1	TRBD2	.	TRBV9	TGTGCCAGCAGCGTACCGGGACTAGCGGTGTCAAGTACCTACAATGAGCAGTTCTTC	CASSVPGLAVSSTYNEQFF
TRBJ1-5	.	.	TRBV4-1	TGCGCCAGCAGCCAAGTAGCAGCGCCTAATCAGCCCCAGCATTTT	CASSQVAAPNQPQHF
TRBJ1-5	.	.	TRBV28	TGTGCCAGCAGTTTCACGCTCTTTCGAGCCGATAGCAATCAGCCCCAGCATTTT	CASSFTLFRADSNQPQHF
TRBJ2-3	TRBD2	.	TRBV6-1	TGTGCCAGCAGTGGAGCCCTAGCGGGGATCACAGATACGCAGTATTTT	CASSGALAGITDTQYF
TRBJ1-1	.	.	TRBV15	TGTGCCACCAGCAGAGTGGCGAACACTGAAGCTTTCTTT	CATSRVANTEAFF